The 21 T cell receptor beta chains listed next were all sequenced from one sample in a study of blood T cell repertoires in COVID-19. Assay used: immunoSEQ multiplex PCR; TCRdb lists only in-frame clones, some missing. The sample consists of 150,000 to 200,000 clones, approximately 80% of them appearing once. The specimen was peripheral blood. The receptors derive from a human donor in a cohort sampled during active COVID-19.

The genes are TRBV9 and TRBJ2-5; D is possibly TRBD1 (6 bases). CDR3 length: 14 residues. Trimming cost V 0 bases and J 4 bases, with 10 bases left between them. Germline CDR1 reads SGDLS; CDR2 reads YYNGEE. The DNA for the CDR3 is TGTGCCAGCAGCGTAGCCACAGGGAGAGAGACCCAGTACTTC. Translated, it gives CASSVATGRETQYF.

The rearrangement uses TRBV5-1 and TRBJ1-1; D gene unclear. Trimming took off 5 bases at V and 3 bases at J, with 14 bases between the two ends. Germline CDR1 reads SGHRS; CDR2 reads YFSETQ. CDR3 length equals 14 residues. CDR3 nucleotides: TGCGCCAGCAGGAGGGAGGGCTTGGACACTGAAGCTTTCTTT. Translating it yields CASRREGLDTEAFF.

This CDR3 is CASIGRNTGELFF. In DNA form, the CDR3 reads TGTGCCAGCATCGGGAGGAACACCGGGGAGCTGTTTTTT. The chain employs TRBV27 and TRBJ2-2; TRBD2 is a possible D gene (6 bases). Germline V gives CDR1 MNHEY, CDR2 SMNVEV (reference sequence). The CDR3 runs to 13 residues. The germline V and J ends were trimmed by 7 bases and 1 base, with 7 bases remaining between them.

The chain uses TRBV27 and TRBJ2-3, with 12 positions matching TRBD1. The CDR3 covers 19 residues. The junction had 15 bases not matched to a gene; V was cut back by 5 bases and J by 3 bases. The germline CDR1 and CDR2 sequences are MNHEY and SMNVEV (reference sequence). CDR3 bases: TGTGCCAGCAGTCCCCGGGGGACAGGGGGCGCTCTATCAACAGATACGCAGTATTTT. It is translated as CASSPRGTGGALSTDTQYF.

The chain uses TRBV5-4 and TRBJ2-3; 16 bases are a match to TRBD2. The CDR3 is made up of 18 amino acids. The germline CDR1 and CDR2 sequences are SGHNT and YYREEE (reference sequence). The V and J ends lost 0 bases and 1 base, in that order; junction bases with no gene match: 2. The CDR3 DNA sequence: TGTGCCAGCAGCTTGGCGGGACTAGCGGGAGGGGGCACAGATACGCAGTATTTT. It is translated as CASSLAGLAGGGTDTQYF.

This CDR3 reads CASSRAAAAPTDTQYF. CDR3 coding DNA: TGTGCCAGCAGCAGAGCGGCGGCGGCCCCCACAGATACGCAGTATTTT. The chain has TRBV7-2 and TRBJ2-3, with D possibly TRBD2 on 5 matching bases. The length of the CDR3 is 16 residues. Germline V gene data show CDR1 as SGHTA and CDR2 as FQGNSA. Trimming took off 5 bases at V and 2 bases at J, with 17 bases between the two ends.

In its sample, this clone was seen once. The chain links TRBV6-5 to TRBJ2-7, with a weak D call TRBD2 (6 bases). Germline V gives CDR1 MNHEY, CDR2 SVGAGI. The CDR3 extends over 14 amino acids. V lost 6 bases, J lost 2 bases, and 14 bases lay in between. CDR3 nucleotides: TGTGCCAGCAGGGGGACTGTATCCACCTACGAGCAGTACTTC. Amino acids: CASRGTVSTYEQYF.

Here the CDR3 DNA reads TGTGCCAGCAGCACGACAGGGCGAAATCAGCCCCAGCATTTT. Protein product: CASSTTGRNQPQHF. This sequence joins TRBV3-1 (or the pseudogene TRBV3-2) and TRBJ1-5; the match to TRBD1 covers 7 bases. This CDR3 has 14 residues. In germline, CDR1 is LGHDT, CDR2 YNNKEL (reference sequence). The J segment lost 4 bases and the V segment lost 5 bases, leaving 5 bases of the junction unmatched.

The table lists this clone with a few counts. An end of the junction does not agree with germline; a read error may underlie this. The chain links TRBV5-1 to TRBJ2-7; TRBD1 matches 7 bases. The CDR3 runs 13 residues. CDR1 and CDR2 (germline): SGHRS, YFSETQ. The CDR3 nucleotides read TGCGCCAGCAGTTTGGGACAGTACTACGAGCAGTACTTC. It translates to CASSLGQYYEQYF.

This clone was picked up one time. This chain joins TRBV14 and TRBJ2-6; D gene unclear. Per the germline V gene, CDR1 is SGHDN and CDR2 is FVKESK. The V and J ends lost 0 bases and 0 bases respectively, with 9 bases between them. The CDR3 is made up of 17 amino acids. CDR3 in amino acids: CASSQEQRFSGANVLTF. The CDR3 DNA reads TGTGCCAGCAGCCAAGAGCAGAGGTTCTCTGGGGCCAACGTCCTGACTTTC.

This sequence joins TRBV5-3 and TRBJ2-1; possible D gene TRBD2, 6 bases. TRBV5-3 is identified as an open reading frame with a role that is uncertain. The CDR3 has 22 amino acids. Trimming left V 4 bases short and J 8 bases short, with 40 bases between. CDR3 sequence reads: CARSHTFVRDLGLRERRHEQFF. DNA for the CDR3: TGTGCCAGAAGCCACACCTTCGTGCGGGACTTAGGGTTGAGGGAGAGGAGGCATGAGCAGTTCTTC.

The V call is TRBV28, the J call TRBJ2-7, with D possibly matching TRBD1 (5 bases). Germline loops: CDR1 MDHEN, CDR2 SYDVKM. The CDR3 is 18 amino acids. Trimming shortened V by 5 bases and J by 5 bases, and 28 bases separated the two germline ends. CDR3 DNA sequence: TGTGCCAGCAGTCCGAATTCACTCCGGGCAGGGAAAATCCACGAGCAGTACTTC. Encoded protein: CASSPNSLRAGKIHEQYF.

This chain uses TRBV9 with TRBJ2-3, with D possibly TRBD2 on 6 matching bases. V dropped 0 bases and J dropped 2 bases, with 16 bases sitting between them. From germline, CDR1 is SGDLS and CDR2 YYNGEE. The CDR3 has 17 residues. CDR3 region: CASSVAGGTAYTDTQYF. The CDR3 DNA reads TGTGCCAGCAGCGTAGCTGGGGGGACCGCTTACACAGATACGCAGTATTTT.

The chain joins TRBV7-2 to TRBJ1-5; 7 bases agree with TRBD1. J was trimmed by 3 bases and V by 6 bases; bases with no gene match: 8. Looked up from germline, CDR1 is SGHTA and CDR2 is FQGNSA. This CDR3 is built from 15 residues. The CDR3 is CASSSTGTINQPQHF. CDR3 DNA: TGTGCCAGCAGTTCGACAGGGACCATCAATCAGCCCCAGCATTTT.

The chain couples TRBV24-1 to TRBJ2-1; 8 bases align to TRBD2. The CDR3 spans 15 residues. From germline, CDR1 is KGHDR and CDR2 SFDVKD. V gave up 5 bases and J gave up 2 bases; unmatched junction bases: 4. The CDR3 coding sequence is TGTGCCACCAGTGTGAGCGGGGGAACCTACAATGAGCAGTTCTTC. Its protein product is CATSVSGGTYNEQFF.

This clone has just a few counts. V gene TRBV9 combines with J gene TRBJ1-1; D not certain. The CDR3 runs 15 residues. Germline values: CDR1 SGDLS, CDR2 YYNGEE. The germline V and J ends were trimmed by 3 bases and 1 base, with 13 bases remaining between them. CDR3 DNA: TGTGCCAGCAGCGCGACACAGTTTACGAACACTGAAGCTTTCTTT. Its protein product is CASSATQFTNTEAFF.

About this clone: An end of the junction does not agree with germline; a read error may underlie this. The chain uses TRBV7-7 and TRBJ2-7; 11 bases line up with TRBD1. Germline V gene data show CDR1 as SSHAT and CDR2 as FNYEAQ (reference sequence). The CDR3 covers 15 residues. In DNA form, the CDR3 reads TGTGCTAGCAGCTACGGACAGGGGGCGACCTACGAGCAGTACTTC. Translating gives CASSYGQGATYEQYF. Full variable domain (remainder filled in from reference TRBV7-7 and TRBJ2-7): GAGVSQSPRYKVTKRGQDVTLRCDPISSHATLYWYQQALGQGPEFLTYFNYEAQPDKSGLPSDRFSAERPEGSISTLTIQRTEQRDSAMYRCASSYGQGATYEQYFGPGTRLTVT.

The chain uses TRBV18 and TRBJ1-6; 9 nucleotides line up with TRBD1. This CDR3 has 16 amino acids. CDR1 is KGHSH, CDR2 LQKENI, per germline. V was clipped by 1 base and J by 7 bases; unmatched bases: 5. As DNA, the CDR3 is TGTGCCAGCTCACCACGCCCGGGACAGGGCAATTCACCCCTCCACTTT. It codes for CASSPRPGQGNSPLHF.

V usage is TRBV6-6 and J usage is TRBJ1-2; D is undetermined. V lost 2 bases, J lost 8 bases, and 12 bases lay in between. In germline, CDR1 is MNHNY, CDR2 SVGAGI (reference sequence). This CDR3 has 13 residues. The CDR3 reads CASSYPGGEGYTF. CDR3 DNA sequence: TGTGCCAGCAGTTACCCCGGTGGGGAGGGCTACACCTTC.

CDR3 DNA sequence: TGTGCCAGCAGCCTTAACGCGGGTACCTACCAAGAGACCCAGTACTTC. Amino acids: CASSLNAGTYQETQYF. The rearrangement links TRBV11-2 to TRBJ2-5, with a possible D match to TRBD2 (5 bases). The CDR3 length is 16 residues. Germline V CDR1 and CDR2: SGHAT, FQNNGV. With 5 bases removed from V and 0 bases from J, the gap between germline ends came to 16 bases.

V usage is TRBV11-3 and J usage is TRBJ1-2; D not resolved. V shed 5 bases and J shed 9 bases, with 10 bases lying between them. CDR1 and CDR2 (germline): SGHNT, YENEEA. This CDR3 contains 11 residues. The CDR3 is CASSPGVSYTF. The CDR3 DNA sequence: TGTGCCAGCAGCCCCGGTGTGAGCTACACCTTC. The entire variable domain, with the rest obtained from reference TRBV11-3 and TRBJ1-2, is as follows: EAGVVQSPRYKIIEKKQPVAFWCNPISGHNTLYWYLQNLGQGPELLIRYENEEAVDDSQLPKDRFSAERLKGVDSTLKIQPAELGDSAVYLCASSPGVSYTFGSGTRLTVV.